This T cell receptor (beta chain) is drawn from a study of cytomegalovirus exposure and HLA in healthy donors. Background on the study: Earlier findings included some 120 million unique TCR beta sequences obtained from about 170 million T cells.

This CDR3 comprises 15 residues. V was trimmed by 6 bases and J by 4 bases, leaving 19 bases between them. Germline V gene sequence: CDR1 SGHRS, CDR2 YFSETQ. Details on this clone: What it recognizes is unknown.

General study points: In a later analysis, at a false discovery rate of 0.05, about 17,000 TCR beta sequences matched HLA alleles.

The PCR made use of 60 Vbeta and 13 Jbeta primers. Repertoires were generated with immunoSEQ multiplex PCR, while TCRdb's copy carries only in-frame clones and drops some. The sample has about 110,000 clones; 77% are singletons. The sequence was obtained from a male donor in good health and CMV-seronegative. V is TRBV5-1 and J is TRBJ2-5; D is ambiguous. Sequencing was carried out using PBMCs. The CDR3 loop reads CASNPETSRGETQYF. The CDR3 nucleotides read TGCGCCAGCAACCCGGAGACCTCCCGTGGAGAGACCCAGTACTTC.